This is a list of T cell receptor beta chains from one sample in a study of blood T cell repertoires in COVID-19. Only in-frame clones appear in the TCRdb table, and some are missing; sequencing was by immunoSEQ multiplex PCR. The sample has approximately 110,000 clones, roughly 85% seen once. Sequencing input: peripheral blood. Receptors were obtained from a human donor in a cohort sampled during active COVID-19. The CDR3 runs from the conserved cysteine through the conserved F or W. The D gene is left open where the match is weak. Not every row has a clone size; where given, it reads once, few, many or a size class.

>.|TRBJ1-6|TRBD1|TRBV20-1|15
TGCAGTGCTAGTTATCAGGGACAGTTTAATTCACCCCTCCACTTT
CSASYQGQFNSPLHF
>.|TRBJ2-5|.|TRBV24-1|14
TGTGCCACCAGTGACCCGACAGTGCGAGAGACCCAGTACTTC
CATSDPTVRETQYF
>.|TRBJ2-1|TRBD2|TRBV6-2/TRBV6-3|15
TGTGCCAGCAGACCTAGCGGGGGGGCTTACAATGAGCAGTTCTTC
CASRPSGGAYNEQFF
>.|TRBJ2-7|TRBD2|TRBV27|14
TGTGCCAGCAGAGACACTAGCGGGAGGGCCGAGCAGTACTTC
CASRDTSGRAEQYF
>.|TRBJ2-1|TRBD1|TRBV2|12
TGTGCCAGCAGTTACGGACAGGGTGAGCAGTTCTTC
CASSYGQGEQFF
>.|TRBJ2-1|.|TRBV2|14
TGTGCCAGCAGTGGGGGGCCCGCCCAAAATGAGCAGTTCTTC
CASSGGPAQNEQFF
>.|TRBJ1-5|.|TRBV5-1|16
TGCGCCAGCAGCTTGGATGGGGGCGTGAGCAATCAGCCCCAGCATTTT
CASSLDGGVSNQPQHF
>.|TRBJ2-7|TRBD1|TRBV11-2|13
TGTGCCAGCAGGACAGGGGGCTACTACGAGCAGTACTTC
CASRTGGYYEQYF
>.|TRBJ1-5|.|TRBV19|17
TGTGCCAGTAGTATAGGCCCCGACAGGCTAATAAATCAGCCCCAGCATTTT
CASSIGPDRLINQPQHF
>.|TRBJ2-1|.|TRBV6-5|13
TGTGCCAGCAGTTACTATTCCGGCAATGAGCAGTTCTTC
CASSYYSGNEQFF
>.|TRBJ2-5|.|TRBV6-5|15
TGTGCCAGCAGGCCACTCCAGGATTTGGGAGAGACCCAGTACTTC
CASRPLQDLGETQYF
>.|TRBJ1-6|TRBD1|TRBV27|16
TGTGCCAGCAGATCGACCTCCCGGGACAGGGGTTCACCCCTCCACTTT
CASRSTSRDRGSPLHF
>.|TRBJ2-1|TRBD1|TRBV7-3|15
TGTGCCAGCAGCTCTCCCGGGACAGGGTTCGGTGAGCAGTTCTTC
CASSSPGTGFGEQFF
>.|TRBJ2-3|.|TRBV4-2|16
TGTGCCAGCAGCCAAGAATTCCTAGCGACGGGAGATACGCAGTATTTT
CASSQEFLATGDTQYF
>.|TRBJ2-1|.|TRBV15|14
TGTGCCACCAGCTTTAGCCTCTCCTACAATGAGCAGTTCTTC
CATSFSLSYNEQFF
>once|TRBJ2-2|TRBD1|TRBV28|15
TGTGCCAGCAGTTTGACAGGGGGCAAAGGCGGGGAGCTGTTTTTT
CASSLTGGKGGELFF
>.|TRBJ2-3|TRBD2|TRBV12-3/TRBV12-4|12
TGTGCCAGCAGATCGACTAGCGGTACGCAGTATTTT
CASRSTSGTQYF
>.|TRBJ2-2|.|TRBV7-9|16
TGTGCCAGCAGCTCCCGGGTCCTTCTTAACACCGGGGAGCTGTTTTTT
CASSSRVLLNTGELFF
>.|TRBJ1-6|.|TRBV20-1|11
TGCAGTGCTTACGGGAATTCACCCCTCCACTTT
CSAYGNSPLHF
>.|TRBJ1-1|TRBD1|TRBV9|16
TGTGCCAGCAGCCTAAAACAAGGGACAGGGGACACTGAAGCTTTCTTT
CASSLKQGTGDTEAFF
>.|TRBJ1-2|.|TRBV5-6|14
TGTGCCAGCAGCTTGAAGCCGAGTAACTATGGCTACACCTTC
CASSLKPSNYGYTF
>once|TRBJ1-4|.|TRBV30|15
TGTGCCTGGAGTGTTCTTGGACGGGGGAATGAAAAACTGTTTTTT
CAWSVLGRGNEKLFF
>.|TRBJ2-7|TRBD1|TRBV5-1|14
TGCGCCAGCAGCGGGGGACAGGGAGGTGACGAGCAGTACTTC
CASSGGQGGDEQYF
>few|TRBJ1-5|.|TRBV19|15
TGTGCCAGTAGTATTAACAGGGATAGCAATCAGCCCCAGCATTTT
CASSINRDSNQPQHF
>.|TRBJ1-5|.|TRBV3-1/TRBV3-2|15
TGTGCCAGCAGCCAAGGACGGGGGGGGATTCAGCCCCAGCATTTT
CASSQGRGGIQPQHF
>.|TRBJ2-5|TRBD2|TRBV6-5|14
TGTGCCAGCAGGACTAGCGGGAGTGTAGAGACCCAGTACTTC
CASRTSGSVETQYF
>few|TRBJ1-2|.|TRBV14|15
TGTGCCAGCAGCTCTAGACCGACAGGACCCTATGGCTACACCTTC
CASSSRPTGPYGYTF
>.|TRBJ1-6|TRBD1|TRBV6-1|14
TGTGCCAGCGGTGAGGGGGCGGCGAATTCACCCCTCCACTTT
CASGEGAANSPLHF
>.|TRBJ2-7|TRBD2|TRBV9|14
TGTGCCAGCAGCCACCGGGGAGGGAAGGGCGAGCAGTACTTC
CASSHRGGKGEQYF
>.|TRBJ2-5|TRBD1|TRBV19|14
TGTGCCAGTAGTACGACAGGGGCTAAAGAGACCCAGTACTTC
CASSTTGAKETQYF
>once|TRBJ2-5|.|TRBV7-2|13
TGTGCCAGCAGCTTAGCCGACTACCGAACCCAGTACTTC
CASSLADYRTQYF
>few|TRBJ1-5|.|TRBV6-2/TRBV6-3|14
TGTGCCAGCAGTTACCCCTCAGGTAATCAGCCCCAGCATTTT
CASSYPSGNQPQHF
>.|TRBJ2-7|TRBD1|TRBV2|14
TGTGCCAGCAGCCTGGGACAGGGGAGCTACGAGCAGTACTTC
CASSLGQGSYEQYF
>.|TRBJ2-4|.|TRBV25-1|18
TGTGCCAGCAGTGAAGGGGGCACCGGGCAAAATTCGGTAAACATTCAGTACTTC
CASSEGGTGQNSVNIQYF
>.|TRBJ2-7|TRBD2|TRBV11-2|14
TGTGCCAGCAGCTTCCTAGCGGGGACCTACGAGCAGTACTTC
CASSFLAGTYEQYF
>once|TRBJ1-2|.|TRBV18|14
TGTGCCAGCTCACCACCTACCGAGAACTATGGCTACACCTTC
CASSPPTENYGYTF
>.|TRBJ2-3|.|TRBV11-2|13
TGTGCCAGCAGCTTAGGAGGCGGGTATACGCAGTATTTT
CASSLGGGYTQYF
>once|TRBJ2-5|TRBD1|TRBV30|13
TGTGCCTGGACCCGACAGGGTGCAGAGACCCAGTACTTC
CAWTRQGAETQYF
>.|TRBJ2-3|TRBD1|TRBV28|16
TGTGCCAGCAGTTACAAGGGACAGGGGTACACAGATACGCAGTATTTT
CASSYKGQGYTDTQYF
>.|TRBJ1-5|.|TRBV19|15
TGTGCCAGTGTTCAGGGCCATTATAGCAATCAGCCCCAGCATTTT
CASVQGHYSNQPQHF
>.|TRBJ1-5|TRBD1|TRBV13|15
TGTGCCAGCAGCTTAGGACAGGGGGCGGGGCAGCCCCAGCATTTT
CASSLGQGAGQPQHF